The sequence of this T cell receptor beta chain was determined in a study of shared clonotypes between healthy human individuals. Overall study context: A few men and a couple of women, aged 18 to 49, were donors.

The CDR3 sequence is 15 residues long. The V end lost 5 bases, the J end lost 0 bases, and 14 bases lay between the germline ends. Germline assignment: CDR1 SGHTA and CDR2 FQGTGA. Measured with immunoSEQ multiplex PCR; TCRdb has only the in-frame clones, and not every one. The table shows more than 400,000 clones, with over 75% occurring only once. Material: PBMCs. This clonotype was sampled from a woman aged 40 to 55 in good health. Some clones in this sample may be carry-over from other donors' samples. This chain links TRBV7-3 with TRBJ2-7; D possibly matches TRBD1 or TRBD2 (5 bases each). For the CDR3, the DNA is TGTGCCAGCAGCCGTACCGGGACCCGCTCCTACGAGCAGTACTTC. Amino acid sequence: CASSRTGTRSYEQYF.